A selection of T cell receptor beta chains follows, all from one sample in a study of blood T cell repertoires in COVID-19. The data were produced by immunoSEQ multiplex PCR, yet TCRdb's version contains in-frame clones alone and is incomplete. The data hold around 100,000 clones, with 85% observed a single time. Sequences were obtained from peripheral blood. The source of these receptors is a middle-aged man with active or convalescent COVID-19. Each CDR3 is given with its conserved first and last residue. The D gene is left open where the match is weak. The size of a clone is reported for some rows only, either as once, few or many, or as a class for expanded clones.

TRBJ1-4 TRBV19 TRBD1 - TGTGCCAGCGGACAGGGAACTGCAACTAATGAAAAACTGTTTTTT CASGQGTATNEKLFF
TRBJ2-1 TRBV27 TRBD2 - TGTGCCAGCAGTTTGAGGCCCACCGGAGCGGGAGTCCCCTACAATGAGCAGTTCTTC CASSLRPTGAGVPYNEQFF
TRBJ1-6 TRBV12-3/TRBV12-4 - - TGTGCCAGCAGTTTACTCTATTCACCCCTCCACTTT CASSLLYSPLHF
TRBJ2-5 TRBV11-2 TRBD2 - TGTGCCAGCAGCCTCGGACTAGCGGGAGTTGGAGAGACCCAGTACTTC CASSLGLAGVGETQYF
TRBJ2-2 TRBV9 - - TGTGCCAGCAGCTTTTCAGGGGCTTCAAACACCGGGGAGCTGTTTTTT CASSFSGASNTGELFF
TRBJ2-1 TRBV7-7 TRBD1 - TGTGCTAGCAGCCCCGGGACAGGGGGCCACAATGAGCAGTTCTTC CASSPGTGGHNEQFF
TRBJ2-1 TRBV18 TRBD2 - TGTGCCAGCACTGGGACTAGCTCAGACAATGAGCAGTTCTTC CASTGTSSDNEQFF
TRBJ2-7 TRBV23-1 TRBD2 - TGCGCCAGCAGAACTAGCGGGAGGGGTTCCGAGCAGTACTTC CASRTSGRGSEQYF
TRBJ2-7 TRBV29-1 TRBD1 once TGCAGCGCCTCAAAACCGGGACAGGCATCACACGAGCAGTACTTC CSASKPGQASHEQYF
TRBJ2-1 TRBV6-5 - - TGTGCCAGCAGTCGGGTTTCCTACAATGAGCAGTTCTTC CASSRVSYNEQFF
TRBJ2-6 TRBV29-1 - - TGCAGCGTCCCCCAATGGGCAGGGGATGACTCTGGGGCCAACGTCCTGACTTTC CSVPQWAGDDSGANVLTF
TRBJ2-5 TRBV4-1 - - TGCGCCAGCAGCCCGAGCGTACAAGAGACCCAGTACTTC CASSPSVQETQYF
TRBJ2-7 TRBV27 TRBD1 once TGTGCCAGCAGTCCCCGACAGGGTACGTACGAGCAGTACTTC CASSPRQGTYEQYF
TRBJ1-1 TRBV23-1 - - TGCGCCAGCAGTCGAAACGGGGTTTCCAGGACTGAAGCTTTCTTT CASSRNGVSRTEAFF
TRBJ1-4 TRBV7-9 TRBD1 few TGTGCCAGCAGCCAGGGACAGGGTAATGAAAAACTGTTTTTT CASSQGQGNEKLFF
TRBJ2-3 TRBV28 TRBD2 few TGTGCCAGCAGACCAGGACTAGCGGGAGATTTAGGTCCGTATTTT CASRPGLAGDLGPYF
TRBJ2-3 TRBV24-1 TRBD1 - TGTGCCACCAGCGCGACAGGGGGCGACTATTCCACAGATACGCAGTATTTT CATSATGGDYSTDTQYF
TRBJ2-2 TRBV5-1 TRBD1 - TGCGCCAGCAGCTTGCTGACGACAGGGACCGGGGAGCTGTTTTTT CASSLLTTGTGELFF
TRBJ1-5 TRBV12-5 - once TGTGCTAGTGGTTTGGGGGAGTCCAATCAGCCCCAGCATTTT CASGLGESNQPQHF
TRBJ2-1 TRBV28 TRBD1 - TGTGCCAGCAGCGGGACAGTGATCAATGAGCAGTTCTTC CASSGTVINEQFF
TRBJ2-7 TRBV3-1/TRBV3-2 TRBD2 - TGTGCCAGCAGCCAAGATCTAGCGGGGGGCGAGCAGTACTTC CASSQDLAGGEQYF
TRBJ2-7 TRBV29-1 - - TGCAGCGTTGACCTACACCAAGGGGCGGGGGAGCAGTACTTC CSVDLHQGAGEQYF
TRBJ1-5 TRBV27 TRBD1 - TGTGCCAGCAGTCTTAGACAGGGGAACAATCAGCCCCAGCATTTT CASSLRQGNNQPQHF
TRBJ2-1 TRBV7-3 - once TGTGCCAGCAGCCTCCGGGACTACAATGAGCAGTTCTTC CASSLRDYNEQFF
TRBJ1-1 TRBV3-1/TRBV3-2 - once TGTGCCAGCAGCCGTCCCGGGACTCGAGGGGACACTGAAGCTTTCTTT CASSRPGTRGDTEAFF
TRBJ1-1 TRBV3-1/TRBV3-2 TRBD1 - TGTGCCAGCAGCCAACCACAGGGGGTGAACACTGAAGCTTTCTTT CASSQPQGVNTEAFF
TRBJ2-7 TRBV4-1 - - TGCGCCAGCAGCCAAGATCTAAGCCCCTACGAGCAGTACTTC CASSQDLSPYEQYF
TRBJ2-2 TRBV12-5 TRBD1 - TGTGCTAGTGGTTTGGGACAGGGGACCGGGGAGCTGTTTTTT CASGLGQGTGELFF
TRBJ2-1 TRBV9 - - TGTGCCAGCAGCGACAAACGGTCTAGCGCCCACAATGAGCAGTTCTTC CASSDKRSSAHNEQFF
TRBJ1-1 TRBV12-3/TRBV12-4 - - TGTGCCAGCATCTCGAACCAGGGGACGCGAGCTTTCTTT CASISNQGTRAFF
TRBJ2-7 TRBV18 TRBD1 few TGTGCCAGCTCACAACCGGGACAGACGAGCTCCTACGAGCAGTACTTC CASSQPGQTSSYEQYF
TRBJ2-1 TRBV5-4 TRBD2 - TGTGCCAGCAGCTTGGTCCCCTCTTTAGCGGGAGGTTACAATGAGCAGTTCTTC CASSLVPSLAGGYNEQFF
TRBJ2-1 TRBV24-1 TRBD1 once TGTGCCACCAGTGACAAAAGACAGGGATACCACAATGAGCAGTTCTTC CATSDKRQGYHNEQFF
TRBJ1-1 TRBV5-5 - - TGTGCCAGCAGCCTAGGACAGCGGAACACTGAAGCTTTCTTT CASSLGQRNTEAFF
TRBJ2-4 TRBV2 - once TGTGCCAGCAGTGACACGGAGGGACCAAACATTCAGTACTTC CASSDTEGPNIQYF
TRBJ2-7 TRBV5-6 TRBD1 - TGTGCCAGCAGCTTCGGGACAGGGTCCTACGAGCAGTACTTC CASSFGTGSYEQYF
TRBJ1-2 TRBV6-5 - - TGTGCCAGCAGGGGGACTGGGGCTCGCTATGGCTACACCTTC CASRGTGARYGYTF
TRBJ2-2 TRBV27 TRBD1 - TGTGCCAGCACCGGACAGGGCCGATCCACCGGGGAGCTGTTTTTT CASTGQGRSTGELFF
TRBJ2-2 TRBV12-3/TRBV12-4 - - TGTGCCAGCAGTGCCGGGACCGGGGAGCTGTTTTTT CASSAGTGELFF
TRBJ2-3 TRBV24-1 TRBD1 - TGTGCCACCAGTGAGACAGGGGGGAGCACAGATACGCAGTATTTT CATSETGGSTDTQYF
TRBJ2-7 TRBV7-8 TRBD2 - TGTGCCAGCAGCTTAGCGACTAGCAGCTACGAGCAGTACTTC CASSLATSSYEQYF